This T cell receptor (beta chain) was captured by sequencing in a study of cytomegalovirus exposure and HLA in healthy donors. Across the study: Most donors, 81% of approximately 400 genotyped, fell in the Caucasian-associated ancestry cluster. General observations from the study: CMV serostatus was the sole immune exposure information available. A few CMV-associated chains were confirmed in vitro to be specific for CMV antigens. Earlier analysis yielded a pattern in which most TCR beta V segments were productive about 90% or about 30% of the time.

The CDR3 extends over 15 amino acids. Germline V gene sequence: CDR1 MNHNS, CDR2 SASEGT. The V and J ends lost 8 bases and 5 bases respectively, with 21 bases between them. With 60 Vbeta and 13 Jbeta primers, the PCR was carried out. This table comes from immunoSEQ multiplex PCR, and its TCRdb copy is limited to in-frame clones, with some not included. Of fewer than 150,000 clones listed, about four fifths were seen once; the top ten hold about 2.5%. To note about this clone: Its specificity is not known.

The sample taken for sequencing was PBMCs. The receptor was derived from a male donor in good health and CMV-seronegative. The V gene is TRBV6-1, the J gene TRBJ2-5, with D possibly matching TRBD2 (5 bases). The CDR3 here is CASLRRPGFGETQYF. The CDR3, as DNA: TGTGCCAGCCTCCGACGCCCGGGGTTTGGGGAGACCCAGTACTTC.